This T cell receptor beta chain was sequenced in a study of graft-versus-host responses after intestinal transplantation. Study summary: Isolated intestinal, liver-intestinal, or multivisceral transplants were what recipients had. Anti-thymocyte globulin served as induction for all recipients, who then took tacrolimus and steroids for around 3 years. Whole-study findings and limits: The marrow of recipients harbored GvH clones, and ileum or blood showed some of them first. Peak circulating GvH clone levels tracked with early post-transplant HvG declines.

Concerning this clone: The antigen is not known.

Tissue from the graft was processed to free its intraepithelial and lamina propria lymphocytes. The data were produced by immunoSEQ multiplex PCR, yet TCRdb's version contains in-frame clones alone and is incomplete. The repertoire holds more than 4,500 clones, with around 86% as singletons. Germline V gene data show CDR1 as SGHAT and CDR2 as FQNNGV. V dropped 5 bases and J dropped 0; count of bases not matched to a gene: 10. The CDR3 is 16 amino acids. This specimen was ileum tissue, taken 156 days after intestinal transplant. This TCR was sampled from a human patient who received an intestinal transplant, so some T cells may come from the graft donor. The rearrangement joins TRBV11-2 to TRBJ2-7, with 7 nucleotides matching TRBD1. CDR3 sequence (DNA): TGTGCCAGCAGCCGAACCGGGACAGCTAGCTCCTACGAGCAGTACTTC. Protein: CASSRTGTASSYEQYF.